This TCR beta chain was profiled in a study of blood T cell repertoires in COVID-19. Study details: Samples came from the United States, Italy and Spain, spanning acute and convalescent COVID-19. In each case, the material was cDNA or gDNA derived from T cells, B-cell-depleted T cells, or PBMCs.

TCRdb's table, derived via immunoSEQ multiplex PCR, lists solely in-frame clones and lacks some. Among 250,000 to 300,000 clones, roughly 84% were seen once, and the ten largest hold 2.5% to 3.5%. This receptor was obtained from a woman aged 18-29 years with acute or convalescent COVID-19. The sequenced sample was peripheral blood.

CDR3 amino acids: CASSLAWAVPFF. CDR3 DNA sequence: TGTGCCAGCAGCTTGGCCTGGGCCGTTCCGTTCTTC. The V gene is TRBV5-8, the J gene TRBJ2-1; unclear D gene. The germline V and J ends were trimmed by 0 bases and 15 bases, with 13 bases remaining between them. This CDR3 comprises 12 residues. The V gene's germline CDR1 is SGHTS and CDR2 YDEGEE.